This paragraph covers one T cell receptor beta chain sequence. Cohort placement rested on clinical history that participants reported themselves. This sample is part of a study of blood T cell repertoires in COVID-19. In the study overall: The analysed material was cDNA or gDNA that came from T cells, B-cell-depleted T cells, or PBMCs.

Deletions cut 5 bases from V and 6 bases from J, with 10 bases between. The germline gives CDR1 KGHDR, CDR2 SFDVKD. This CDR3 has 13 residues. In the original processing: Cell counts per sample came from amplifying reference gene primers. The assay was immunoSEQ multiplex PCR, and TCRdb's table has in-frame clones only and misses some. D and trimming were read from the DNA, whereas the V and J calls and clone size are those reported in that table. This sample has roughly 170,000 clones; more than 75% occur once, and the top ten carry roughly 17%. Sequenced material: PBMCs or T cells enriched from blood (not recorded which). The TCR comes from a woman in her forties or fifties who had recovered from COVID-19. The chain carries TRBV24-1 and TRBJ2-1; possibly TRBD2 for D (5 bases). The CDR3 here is CATSVETTNEQFF. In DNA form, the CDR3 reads TGTGCCACCAGTGTCGAGACTACCAATGAGCAGTTCTTC.